The 25 T cell receptor beta chains reported below all come from one sample, sequenced in a study of blood T cell repertoires in COVID-19. Here immunoSEQ multiplex PCR was the method, and the copy in TCRdb shows in-frame clones only, minus some. The sample lists 70,000 to 90,000 clones, approximately 90% seen once, with 0.9% to 1.5% in the top ten. The sequenced sample consisted of PBMCs or T cells enriched from blood (not recorded which). The receptor set was obtained from a woman aged 50 to 60 with acute COVID-19.

The chain employs TRBV2 and TRBJ2-7; TRBD1 matches at 9 bases. Germline lookup yields CDR1 SNHLY and CDR2 FYNNEI. The CDR3 length is 15 residues. Trimming cost V 3 bases and J 5 bases; bases outside gene matches: 8. The CDR3 sequence is CASSDWTGVVDEQYF. The CDR3 nucleotides are TGTGCCAGCAGTGATTGGACAGGGGTGGTGGACGAGCAGTACTTC.

DNA for the CDR3: TGTGCCAGCAGCTTAGAACAGGGGAATCAGCCCCAGCATTTT. Its translation is CASSLEQGNQPQHF. The genes are TRBV7-6 and TRBJ1-5; 7 nucleotides align to TRBD1. Trimming removed 1 base from V and 4 bases from J; junction bases left unmatched: 1. The CDR3 loop spans 14 amino acids. The germline V gene encodes CDR1 SGHVS and CDR2 FNYEAQ.

This sequence joins TRBV14 and TRBJ2-3; D perhaps matches TRBD1 (6 bases). With 4 bases removed from V and 7 bases from J, the gap between germline ends came to 12 bases. This CDR3 has 13 amino acids. CDR1 is SGHDN, CDR2 FVKESK, per germline. The CDR3 region has the DNA TGTGCCAGCAGCCGCTCGGGACAAAATACGCAGTATTTT. Protein product: CASSRSGQNTQYF.

CDR3 loop: CASTPGGRNNTEAFF. For the CDR3, the DNA is TGCGCCAGCACTCCGGGGGGGAGGAACAACACTGAAGCTTTCTTT. V is TRBV10-1 and J is TRBJ1-1, with D perhaps matching TRBD1 (5 bases). This CDR3 region has 15 residues. The V and J ends lost 7 bases and 2 bases respectively, with 17 bases between them. Germline CDR1 WNHNN, CDR2 SYGVQD (reference sequence).

The chain carries TRBV19 and TRBJ2-5; D call uncertain. The length of the CDR3 is 15 residues. Germline lookup yields CDR1 LNHDA and CDR2 SQIVND (reference sequence). V gave up 6 bases and J gave up 0 bases, with 14 bases separating them. The CDR3 is CASRFRYGYQETQYF. The DNA of the CDR3 is TGTGCCAGTAGGTTTCGTTACGGGTACCAAGAGACCCAGTACTTC.

This chain connects TRBV6-5 to TRBJ1-1, with a weak D call TRBD1 (5 bases). Trimming removed 5 bases from V and 2 bases from J, with 12 bases in between. Germline assignment: CDR1 MNHEY and CDR2 SVGAGI. This CDR3 is 14 amino acids long. Here the CDR3 reads CASSQSGPNTEAFF. The CDR3 nucleotides read TGTGCCAGCAGTCAATCAGGGCCTAACACTGAAGCTTTCTTT.

The chain is built from TRBV7-9 and TRBJ2-7; D remains ambiguous. V lost 4 bases to trimming and J lost 3 bases, with 7 bases between them. This CDR3 is built from 12 residues. The germline CDR1 and CDR2 sequences are SEHNR and FQNEAQ (reference sequence). The CDR3 is CASSSGFYEQYF. DNA for the CDR3: TGTGCCAGCAGCTCCGGGTTCTACGAGCAGTACTTC.

This chain joins TRBV18 and TRBJ2-6; a weak D match, TRBD1 (6 bases). Trimming cost V 5 bases and J 3 bases, with 8 bases left between them. Germline V lookup: CDR1 KGHSH, CDR2 LQKENI. The CDR3 loop spans 14 amino acids. This chain's CDR3 is CASSTGLGANVLTF. CDR3 DNA sequence: TGTGCCAGCTCAACAGGGCTTGGGGCCAACGTCCTGACTTTC.

The V and J genes are TRBV5-1 and TRBJ2-1; D is unclear. The CDR3 extends over 16 amino acids. Germline values: CDR1 SGHRS, CDR2 YFSETQ. Trimming shortened V by 4 bases and J by 3 bases, and 17 bases separated the two germline ends. The CDR3 reads CASSPGPGSNYNEQFF. The CDR3, as DNA: TGCGCCAGCAGCCCCGGCCCAGGATCGAACTACAATGAGCAGTTCTTC.

This chain connects TRBV19 to TRBJ2-7; 10 nucleotides agree with TRBD2. The CDR3 spans 14 residues. Germline values: CDR1 LNHDA, CDR2 SQIVND (reference sequence). The V segment lost 8 bases and the J segment 6 bases; nucleotides outside the gene matches: 10. The CDR3 nucleotides are TGTGCCAGTGGCGGGTCTAGCGGGAGACGCGAGCAGTACTTC. Its protein is CASGGSSGRREQYF. Full variable domain (missing parts from reference TRBV19 and TRBJ2-7): DGGITQSPKYLFRKEGQNVTLSCEQNLNHDAMYWYRQDPGQGLRLIYYSQIVNDFQKGDIAEGYSVSREKKESFPLTVTSAQKNPTAFYLCASGGSSGRREQYFGPGTRLTVT.

CDR3 coding DNA: TGTGCCAGCAGCGTAGGCCAAGCGGGAGGTTACAATGAGCAGTTCTTC. Translated: CASSVGQAGGYNEQFF. The chain employs TRBV9 and TRBJ2-1, with 9 bases aligning to TRBD2. CDR1 is SGDLS and CDR2 is YYNGEE in the germline V gene. V dropped 0 bases and J dropped 4; count of bases not matched to a gene: 5. This CDR3 has 16 amino acids.

This clone was picked up a small number of times. The rearrangement uses TRBV18 and TRBJ1-1; no reliable D call. The V gene lost 4 bases and the J gene lost 3 bases, with 12 bases spanning the gap. The CDR3 covers 14 residues. Germline loops: CDR1 KGHSH, CDR2 LQKENI. The CDR3 sequence: CASSLRESYTEAFF. In nucleotides, the CDR3 is TGTGCCAGCTCACTACGGGAGAGTTACACTGAAGCTTTCTTT.

The CDR3 DNA sequence: TGTGCCAGCAGCCAAGATCATCGGGGGTCCTACAATGAGCAGTTCTTC. Encoded protein: CASSQDHRGSYNEQFF. V usage is TRBV14 and J usage is TRBJ2-1; possibly TRBD2 for D (6 bases). V was clipped by 0 bases and J by 1 base, with 10 bases between them. Germline assignment: CDR1 SGHDN and CDR2 FVKESK. The CDR3 is 16 residues long.

This clone was seen a single time. The rearrangement uses TRBV7-9 and TRBJ1-1; 7 nucleotides line up with TRBD1. Germline CDR1 is SEHNR and CDR2 is FQNEAQ (reference sequence). V shed 5 bases, J shed 4 bases, and the junction held 7 bases outside the gene matches. The CDR3 sequence is 14 residues long. CDR3 DNA: TGTGCCAGCAGCCAGGGGGATTTCGGCACTGAAGCTTTCTTT. It encodes CASSQGDFGTEAFF.

This chain joins TRBV6-5 and TRBJ2-4; weak D call: TRBD2 (5 bases). Deletions cut 6 bases from V and 11 bases from J, with 14 bases between. Germline lookup yields CDR1 MNHEY and CDR2 SVGAGI. The CDR3 totals 12 residues. The CDR3 bases are TGTGCCAGCAGCGGGGAATTAAGGGTTCAGTACTTC. Amino acid sequence: CASSGELRVQYF.

This chain uses TRBV12-3 or TRBV12-4 with TRBJ1-1; the D is unclear. Between the trimmed V and J ends, which lost 8 bases and 1 base, there was a span of 11 bases. This CDR3 has 13 residues. CDR3 sequence reads: CASGRSRNTEAFF. CDR3 DNA sequence: TGTGCCAGCGGCCGTTCCAGGAACACTGAAGCTTTCTTT.

The chain's CDR3 is CASSPRTGGCYTF. DNA for the CDR3: TGTGCCAGCAGCCCCCGGACAGGGGGGTGCTACACCTTC. The chain employs TRBV3-1 (or the pseudogene TRBV3-2) and TRBJ1-2; 10 bases map to TRBD1. V shed 4 bases and J 9 bases; nucleotides not matched to a gene: 5. Germline V gives CDR1 LGHDT, CDR2 YNNKEL (reference sequence). The CDR3 consists of 13 residues.

This clone was detected only once. The chain joins TRBV5-1 to TRBJ1-4; D remains unclear. This CDR3 is 14 amino acids long. Germline assignment: CDR1 SGHRS and CDR2 YFSETQ. V dropped 4 bases and J dropped 3 bases, with 10 bases sitting between them. The CDR3 DNA sequence: TGCGCCAGCAGCCTTCAGGTGGCTAATGAAAAACTGTTTTTT. Its translation is CASSLQVANEKLFF.

The chain has TRBV11-3 and TRBJ1-1; maybe TRBD1 (6 bases). Germline loops: CDR1 SGHNT, CDR2 YENEEA. This CDR3 contains 14 residues. Deletions cut 3 bases from V and 5 bases from J, with 13 bases between. CDR3 bases: TGTGCCAGCAGCTTCAGACAGGAAGGGACTGAAGCTTTCTTT. Protein product: CASSFRQEGTEAFF.

The chain uses TRBV4-2 and TRBJ2-4; 9 bases align to TRBD1. The CDR3 has 15 residues. V lost 0 bases to trimming and J lost 8 bases; unmatched junction nucleotides: 5. Germline V gene lookup returns CDR1 LGHNA and CDR2 YNFKEQ. CDR3 in amino acids: CASSQEQGAWDIQYF. The DNA of the CDR3 is TGTGCCAGCAGCCAAGAACAGGGGGCGTGGGACATTCAGTACTTC.

The V and J genes are TRBV7-8 and TRBJ2-1; 10 bases line up with TRBD2. J was trimmed by 6 bases and V by 5 bases; bases with no gene match: 13. Germline CDR1 and CDR2: SGHVS and FQNEAQ. This CDR3 is 17 amino acids long. The CDR3 DNA sequence: TGTGCCAGCAGCCTTCCCCCTCAGGGGACTAGCGCCAATGAGCAGTTCTTC. It translates to CASSLPPQGTSANEQFF.

The rearrangement uses TRBV3-1 (or the pseudogene TRBV3-2) and TRBJ1-2; 10 bases line up with TRBD1. Trimming removed 0 bases from V and 6 bases from J; junction bases left unmatched: 16. Germline V gene lookup returns CDR1 LGHDT and CDR2 YNNKEL (reference sequence). CDR3 length: 19 amino acids. The CDR3 reads CASSQEAVESTGGLNGYTF. The CDR3 nucleotides are TGTGCCAGCAGCCAAGAAGCCGTGGAATCGACAGGGGGCCTGAATGGCTACACCTTC.

This CDR3 reads CASSQEVFSARTDTQYF. The CDR3 DNA is TGTGCCAGCAGCCAGGAGGTGTTTAGCGCTCGCACAGATACGCAGTATTTT. J is TRBJ2-3 and V is TRBV4-2, with D perhaps matching TRBD2 (5 bases). CDR3 length: 17 residues. Germline CDR1 is LGHNA and CDR2 is YNFKEQ. Trimming removed 3 bases from V and 1 base from J, with 17 bases in between.

The chain combines TRBV19 with TRBJ1-5, with D unresolved. Germline V gene lookup returns CDR1 LNHDA and CDR2 SQIVND (reference sequence). The ends were cut back, 3 bases at V and 3 bases at J, with 12 bases in the middle. The CDR3 extends over 15 amino acids. The CDR3 spells CASSIGNAPNQPQHF. DNA of the CDR3: TGTGCCAGTAGTATTGGCAACGCCCCCAATCAGCCCCAGCATTTT.

V usage is TRBV20-1 and J usage is TRBJ2-1; maybe TRBD2 (5 bases). V lost 3 bases to trimming and J lost 4 bases, with 10 bases between them. Germline V CDR1 and CDR2: DFQATT, SNEGSKA (reference sequence). The CDR3 is 13 residues long. In DNA, the CDR3 is TGCAGTGCTAGTTGGCTAGCTTACAATGAGCAGTTCTTC. It codes for CSASWLAYNEQFF.